This passage covers 21 T cell receptor beta chains from one sample sequenced in a study of human T cells and chemical hapten exposure. TCRdb re-called the RACE reads with MiXCR, one entry per CDR3 protein. The data contain some 77,000 distinct CDR3 sequences, 10% of them singletons. Stated time point: patch test 1, 2 weeks after DPC sensitization. Treatment denoted: therapeutic diphenylcyclopropenone sensitization with weekly scalp DPC. Material: whole blood, obtained in connection with sensitization to the hapten diphenylcyclopropenone (DPC). Every receptor here comes from a woman aged 50 to 60 with alopecia areata. Some clones in this sample may be carry-over from other donors' samples.

The rearrangement uses TRBV7-9 and TRBJ2-6; D gene unclear. Deletions cut 0 bases from V and 4 bases from J, with 10 bases between. The CDR3 runs 16 residues. Looked up from germline, CDR1 is SEHNR and CDR2 is FQNEAQ (reference sequence). In nucleotides, the CDR3 is TGTGCCAGCAGCTTAGCGAGAAAGCAGGGGGCCAACGTCCTGACTTTC. Translation gives CASSLARKQGANVLTF.

This clonotype showed up just a few times. The V gene is TRBV6-2 or TRBV6-3, the J gene TRBJ2-1, with 7 bases that match TRBD1. The junction had 11 bases not matched to a gene; V was cut back by 6 bases and J by 6 bases. CDR3 length: 15 amino acids. Germline CDR1 MNHEY, CDR2 SVGEGT. The DNA for the CDR3 is TGTGCCAGCAGCTTAGACAGGGCCTCCAGCAATGAGCAGTTCTTC. As protein: CASSLDRASSNEQFF.

A few counts support this clonotype. The chain couples TRBV19 to TRBJ1-4, with D maybe TRBD1 (6 bases). CDR1 is LNHDA and CDR2 is SQIVND in the germline V gene (reference sequence). This CDR3 spans 16 amino acids. The germline V and J ends were trimmed by 3 bases and 3 bases, with 14 bases remaining between them. The CDR3 sequence is CASSMGTGQPNEKLFF. CDR3 bases: TGTGCCAGTAGTATGGGAACAGGGCAGCCTAATGAAAAACTGTTTTTT.

This chain joins TRBV20-1 and TRBJ2-7; 10 bases match TRBD2. Germline V lookup: CDR1 DFQATT, CDR2 SNEGSKA (reference sequence). CDR3 length: 15 amino acids. The trim removed 1 base at V and 6 bases at J, leaving 9 bases unmatched. The CDR3 sequence: CSARGAAGGPGEQYF. The CDR3 DNA reads as TGCAGTGCTAGAGGCGCAGCGGGAGGGCCGGGCGAGCAGTACTTC.

This clonotype has more than one count but fewer than ten. V is TRBV5-3 and J is TRBJ1-4; D uncertain. TRBV5-3 is noted as an ORF with a role that remains uncertain. The CDR3 is 15 amino acids. The V and J ends lost 2 bases and 10 bases respectively, with 18 bases between them. The CDR3 loop is CARSFPGERMRKLFF. The CDR3, as DNA: TGTGCCAGAAGCTTCCCTGGTGAGAGGATGAGAAAACTGTTTTTT.

V is TRBV6-2 or TRBV6-3 and J is TRBJ1-2; 7 bases match TRBD1. The germline gives CDR1 MNHEY, CDR2 SVGEGT. The CDR3 sequence is 15 residues long. Losses at the gene ends were 4 bases for V and 4 bases for J; bases not matched to a gene: 9. The CDR3 DNA follows: TGTGCCAGCAGTTCGGGACAGCCGCTGGGCTATGGCTACACCTTC. Its protein product is CASSSGQPLGYGYTF.

This clonotype was recorded a few times. The chain recombines TRBV6-6 with TRBJ1-2; perhaps TRBD1 as D (5 bases). V was pared by 4 bases and J by 9 bases, with 9 bases between. There are 11 residues in the CDR3. Per germline, CDR1 MNHNY and CDR2 SVGAGI (reference sequence). CDR3 sequence: CASSSGRRYTF. CDR3 sequence (DNA): TGTGCCAGCAGTTCGGGACGGCGCTACACCTTC.

This clonotype has just a few counts. V gene TRBV28 combines with J gene TRBJ2-2; D possibly corresponds to TRBD1 (6 bases). Germline lookup yields CDR1 MDHEN and CDR2 SYDVKM. The CDR3 consists of 15 residues. Between the trimmed V and J ends, which lost 6 bases and 0 bases, there was a span of 11 bases. This chain's CDR3 is CASRVDRPNTGELFF. The CDR3 nucleotides are TGTGCCAGCAGGGTTGACAGGCCGAACACCGGGGAGCTGTTTTTT.

This clonotype was observed a few times. The CDR3 nucleotides are TGTGCCAGCAGTCTGTGGGATTCACCCCTCCACTTT. It specifies CASSLWDSPLHF. J is TRBJ1-6 and V is TRBV7-2; D uncertain. V was pared by 6 bases and J by 8 bases, with 8 bases between. Germline V gene data show CDR1 as SGHTA and CDR2 as FQGNSA. CDR3 length equals 12 residues.

This clonotype has at least ten counts. This chain links TRBV12-3 or TRBV12-4 with TRBJ1-2; 7 bases are a match to TRBD1. Losses at the gene ends were 6 bases for V and 3 bases for J; bases not matched to a gene: 7. The CDR3 covers 14 residues. The CDR3 DNA reads TGTGCCAGCAGCCGAGGCGGGACAGACTATGGCTACACCTTC. Encoded protein: CASSRGGTDYGYTF.

The chain links TRBV11-2 to TRBJ2-3, with 7 positions matching TRBD2. Trimming cost V 4 bases and J 2 bases; bases outside gene matches: 6. Germline loops: CDR1 SGHAT, CDR2 FQNNGV. This CDR3 region has 15 residues. DNA of the CDR3: TGTGCCAGCAGCTCCCGACTAGCCTTCACAGATACGCAGTATTTT. It yields the protein CASSSRLAFTDTQYF.

The chain carries TRBV18 and TRBJ2-5; 13 positions match TRBD2. Germline CDR1 KGHSH, CDR2 LQKENI. The V and J ends lost 1 base and 4 bases, in that order; junction bases with no gene match: 6. CDR3 size: 17 residues. Written as DNA, the CDR3 is TGTGCCAGCTCACCACGGACTAGCGGGAGTTTTGGAGAGACCCAGTACTTC. It is translated as CASSPRTSGSFGETQYF.

The chain recombines TRBV4-3 with TRBJ2-1, with 7 bases aligning to TRBD2. The V segment lost 2 bases and the J segment 2 bases; nucleotides outside the gene matches: 3. From germline, CDR1 is LGHNA and CDR2 YSLEER. CDR3 length: 15 amino acids. The CDR3 is CASSQRGRAYNEQFF. The CDR3 DNA reads as TGCGCCAGCAGCCAACGCGGGAGAGCCTACAATGAGCAGTTCTTC.

This clonotype was counted a few times. The chain combines TRBV6-2 or TRBV6-3 with TRBJ2-3; TRBD1 aligns across 7 bases. Germline lookup yields CDR1 MNHEY and CDR2 SVGEGT. J was trimmed by 4 bases and V by 6 bases; bases with no gene match: 10. The CDR3 has 15 amino acids. CDR3 in DNA: TGTGCCAGCAGGAGACCGACAGGGTTCGCAGATACGCAGTATTTT. This translates into CASRRPTGFADTQYF.

The CDR3 sequence is CASSAGGSRTEAFF. For the CDR3, the DNA is TGTGCCAGCAGTGCCGGGGGGTCGAGGACTGAAGCTTTCTTT. The chain joins TRBV28 to TRBJ1-1, with D maybe TRBD1 (5 bases). Germline CDR1 and CDR2: MDHEN and SYDVKM. CDR3 length equals 14 residues. The germline V and J ends were trimmed by 5 bases and 5 bases, with 15 bases remaining between them.

The table lists this clonotype with a few counts. The rearrangement links TRBV5-5 to TRBJ2-5; TRBD2 might be the D (6 bases). V lost 4 bases to trimming and J lost 7 bases, with 14 bases between them. This CDR3 is 13 amino acids long. The V gene's germline CDR1 is SGHKS and CDR2 YYEKEE (reference sequence). The CDR3 nucleotides read TGTGCCAGCAGCCACGGGACTGTGGCGACCCAGTACTTC. This encodes CASSHGTVATQYF.

There are many counts of this clonotype. V gene TRBV12-3 or TRBV12-4 combines with J gene TRBJ2-1, with TRBD2 matching 8 bases. The CDR3 length is 15 residues. Germline trimming cut 2 bases from V and 7 bases from J; bases unmatched to any gene: 7. CDR3: CASSLRGSGANEQFF. In DNA form, the CDR3 reads TGTGCCAGCAGTTTACGGGGTAGCGGGGCTAATGAGCAGTTCTTC.

This clonotype was counted ten times or more. The gene calls are TRBV5-1 and TRBJ1-1, with unresolved D. Trimming took off 0 bases at V and 7 bases at J, with 16 bases between the two ends. CDR1 is SGHRS, CDR2 YFSETQ, per germline. The CDR3 totals 15 residues. The CDR3 nucleotides are TGCGCCAGCAGCTTGGTCCCCCGGTCGGCCTATGAAGCTTTCTTT. Protein sequence: CASSLVPRSAYEAFF.

This sequence joins TRBV4-3 and TRBJ2-6; D might be TRBD1 (5 bases). Germline CDR1 is LGHNA and CDR2 is YSLEER. V was shortened by 0 bases and J by 0 bases, with 12 bases between the two germline ends. There are 18 residues in the CDR3. The chain's CDR3 is CASSQDPPGLSGANVLTF. The CDR3 nucleotides read TGCGCCAGCAGCCAAGATCCGCCAGGGCTCTCTGGGGCCAACGTCCTGACTTTC.

DNA of the CDR3: TGCAGCGTCCCCGGGACAGGGGGAAACTATGGCTACACCTTC. This encodes CSVPGTGGNYGYTF. The gene calls are TRBV29-1 and TRBJ1-2; 11 bases are a match to TRBD1. CDR1 is SQVTM and CDR2 is ANQGSEA in the germline V gene. V was pared by 6 bases and J by 2 bases, with 5 bases of the junction left unmatched. The length of the CDR3 is 14 residues. The entire variable domain, with the rest obtained from reference TRBV29-1 and TRBJ1-2, is as follows: SAVISQKPSRDICQRGTSLTIQCQVDSQVTMMFWYRQQPGQSLTLIATANQGSEATYESGFVIDKFPISRPNLTFSTLTVSNMSPEDSSIYLCSVPGTGGNYGYTFGSGTRLTVV.

The chain uses TRBV12-3 or TRBV12-4 and TRBJ1-2, with 12 bases that match TRBD1. V lost 6 bases, J lost 8 bases, and 4 bases stayed unmatched. The CDR3 has 13 amino acids. The CDR3 DNA follows: TGTGCCAGCAGGGGACAGGGGGCGGAAGGCTACACCTTC. It encodes CASRGQGAEGYTF.